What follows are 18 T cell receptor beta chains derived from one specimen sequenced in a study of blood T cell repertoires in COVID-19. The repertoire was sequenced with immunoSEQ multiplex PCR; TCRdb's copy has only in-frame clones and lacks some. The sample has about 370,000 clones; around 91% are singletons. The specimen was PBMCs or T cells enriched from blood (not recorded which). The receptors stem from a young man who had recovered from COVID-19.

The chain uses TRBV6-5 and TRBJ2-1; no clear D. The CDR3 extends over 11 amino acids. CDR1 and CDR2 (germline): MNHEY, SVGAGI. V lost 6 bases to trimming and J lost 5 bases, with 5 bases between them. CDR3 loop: CASSFHNEQFF. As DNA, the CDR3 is TGTGCCAGCAGCTTCCACAATGAGCAGTTCTTC.

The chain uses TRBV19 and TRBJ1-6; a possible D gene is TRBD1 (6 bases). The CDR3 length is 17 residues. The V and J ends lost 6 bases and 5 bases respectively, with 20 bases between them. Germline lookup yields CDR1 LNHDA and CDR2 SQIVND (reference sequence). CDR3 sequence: CASRSRLQGGNNSPLHF. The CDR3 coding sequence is TGTGCCAGTAGATCGCGGCTCCAAGGGGGAAATAATTCACCCCTCCACTTT. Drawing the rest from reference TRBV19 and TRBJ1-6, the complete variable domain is DGGITQSPKYLFRKEGQNVTLSCEQNLNHDAMYWYRQDPGQGLRLIYYSQIVNDFQKGDIAEGYSVSREKKESFPLTVTSAQKNPTAFYLCASRSRLQGGNNSPLHFGNGTRLTVT.

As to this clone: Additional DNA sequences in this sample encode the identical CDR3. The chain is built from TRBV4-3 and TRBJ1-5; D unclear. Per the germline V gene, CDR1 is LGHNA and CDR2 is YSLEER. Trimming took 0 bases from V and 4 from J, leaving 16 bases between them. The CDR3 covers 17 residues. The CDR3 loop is CASSQDRAPGGNQPQHF. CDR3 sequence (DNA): TGCGCCAGCAGCCAAGACCGCGCTCCCGGAGGGAATCAGCCCCAGCATTTT.

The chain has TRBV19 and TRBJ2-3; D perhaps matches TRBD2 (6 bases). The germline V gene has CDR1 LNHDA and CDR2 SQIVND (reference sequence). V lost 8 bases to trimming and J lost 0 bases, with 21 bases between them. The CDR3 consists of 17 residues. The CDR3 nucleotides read TGTGCCAGTTCTCCTCCTCGGGGACTGGCTAGCACAGATACGCAGTATTTT. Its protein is CASSPPRGLASTDTQYF.

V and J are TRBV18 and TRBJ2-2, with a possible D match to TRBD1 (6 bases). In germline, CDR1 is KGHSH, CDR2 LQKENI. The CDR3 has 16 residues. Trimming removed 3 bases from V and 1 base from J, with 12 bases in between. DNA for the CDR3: TGTGCCAGCTCACCCTCAGGGGCTCGGAACACCGGGGAGCTGTTTTTT. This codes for CASSPSGARNTGELFF.

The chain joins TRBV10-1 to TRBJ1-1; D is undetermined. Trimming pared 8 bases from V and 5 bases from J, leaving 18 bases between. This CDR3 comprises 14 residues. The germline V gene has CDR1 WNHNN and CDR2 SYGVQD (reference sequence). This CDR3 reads CASFPPDWGTEAFF. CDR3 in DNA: TGCGCCAGCTTCCCTCCGGACTGGGGAACTGAAGCTTTCTTT.

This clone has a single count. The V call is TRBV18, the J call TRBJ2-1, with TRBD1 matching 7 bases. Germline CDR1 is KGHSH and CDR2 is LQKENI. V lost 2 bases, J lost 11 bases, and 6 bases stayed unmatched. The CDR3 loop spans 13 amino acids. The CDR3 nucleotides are TGTGCCAGCTCACCATCTTGGGACAGCCAGCAGTTCTTC. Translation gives CASSPSWDSQQFF.

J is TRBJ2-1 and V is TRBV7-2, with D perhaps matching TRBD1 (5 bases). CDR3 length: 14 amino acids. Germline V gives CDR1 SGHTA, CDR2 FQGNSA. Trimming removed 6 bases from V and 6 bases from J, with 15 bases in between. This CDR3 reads CASRPLVTGNEQFF. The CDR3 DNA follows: TGTGCCAGCAGACCATTAGTAACAGGCAATGAGCAGTTCTTC.

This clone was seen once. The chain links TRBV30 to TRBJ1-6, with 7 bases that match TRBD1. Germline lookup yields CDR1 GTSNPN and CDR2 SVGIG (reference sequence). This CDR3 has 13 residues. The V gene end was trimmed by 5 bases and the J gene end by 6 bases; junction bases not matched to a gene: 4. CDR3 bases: TGTGCCTGGGAGGGACAGCCTAATTCACCCCTCCACTTT. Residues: CAWEGQPNSPLHF.

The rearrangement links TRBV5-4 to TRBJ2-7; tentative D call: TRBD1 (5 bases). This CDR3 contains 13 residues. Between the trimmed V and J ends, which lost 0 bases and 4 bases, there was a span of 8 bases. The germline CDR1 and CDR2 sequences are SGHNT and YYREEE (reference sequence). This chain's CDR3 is CASSLAGKYEQYF. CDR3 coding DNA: TGTGCCAGCAGCTTGGCAGGGAAGTACGAGCAGTACTTC.

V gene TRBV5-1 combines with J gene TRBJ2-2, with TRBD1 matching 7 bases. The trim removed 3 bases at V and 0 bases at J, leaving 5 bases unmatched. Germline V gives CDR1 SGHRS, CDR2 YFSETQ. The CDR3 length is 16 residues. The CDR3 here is CASSSSGTANTGELFF. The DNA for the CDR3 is TGCGCCAGCAGCTCGTCCGGGACAGCGAACACCGGGGAGCTGTTTTTT.

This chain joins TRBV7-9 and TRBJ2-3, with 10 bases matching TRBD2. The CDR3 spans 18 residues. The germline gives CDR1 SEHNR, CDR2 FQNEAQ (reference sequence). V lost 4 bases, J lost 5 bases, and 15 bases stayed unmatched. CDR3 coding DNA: TGTGCCAGCAGCTCAACCTATGAAGCGGGAGGGCCTAGAGATACGCAGTATTTT. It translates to CASSSTYEAGGPRDTQYF.

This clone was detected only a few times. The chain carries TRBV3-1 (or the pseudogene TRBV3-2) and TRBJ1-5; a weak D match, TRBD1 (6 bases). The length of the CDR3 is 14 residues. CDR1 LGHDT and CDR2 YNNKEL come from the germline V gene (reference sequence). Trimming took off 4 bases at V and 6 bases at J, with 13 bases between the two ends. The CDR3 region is CASSLVRGCQPQHF. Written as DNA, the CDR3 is TGTGCCAGCAGCCTTGTCAGGGGATGTCAGCCCCAGCATTTT.

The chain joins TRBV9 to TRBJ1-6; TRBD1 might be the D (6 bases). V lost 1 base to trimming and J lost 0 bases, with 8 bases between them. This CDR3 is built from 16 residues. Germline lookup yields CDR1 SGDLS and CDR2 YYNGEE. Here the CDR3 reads CASSVTGSSYNSPLHF. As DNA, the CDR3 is TGTGCCAGCAGCGTAACAGGGAGCTCCTATAATTCACCCCTCCACTTT.

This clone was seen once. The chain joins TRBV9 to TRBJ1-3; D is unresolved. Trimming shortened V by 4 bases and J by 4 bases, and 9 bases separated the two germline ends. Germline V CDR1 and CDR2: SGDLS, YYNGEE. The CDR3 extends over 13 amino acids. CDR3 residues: CASSQSEGNTIYF. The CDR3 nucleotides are TGTGCCAGCAGCCAATCAGAAGGAAACACCATATATTTT.

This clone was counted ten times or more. The CDR3 bases are TGTGCCAGCAGTTTGGAGCAGGGCGAGCCTCTTTCTGGCTACACCTTC. Translation: CASSLEQGEPLSGYTF. The genes are TRBV27 and TRBJ1-2; D is perhaps TRBD1 (5 bases). Germline CDR1 and CDR2: MNHEY and SMNVEV (reference sequence). The length of the CDR3 is 16 residues. Trimming removed 3 bases from V and 7 bases from J, with 21 bases in between.

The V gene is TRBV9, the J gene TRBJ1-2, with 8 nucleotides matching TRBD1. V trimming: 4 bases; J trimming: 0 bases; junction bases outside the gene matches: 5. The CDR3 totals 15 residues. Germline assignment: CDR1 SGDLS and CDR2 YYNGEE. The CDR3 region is CASSRGTGANYGYTF. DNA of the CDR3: TGTGCCAGCAGCCGTGGGACAGGAGCTAACTATGGCTACACCTTC.

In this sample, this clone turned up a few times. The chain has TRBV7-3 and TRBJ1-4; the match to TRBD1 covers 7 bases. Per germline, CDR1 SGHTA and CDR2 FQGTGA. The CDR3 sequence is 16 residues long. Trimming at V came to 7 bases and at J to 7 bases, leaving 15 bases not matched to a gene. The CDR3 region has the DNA TGTGCCAGCAATTTCTGTCCCCGACAGGGAGGTGAAAAACTGTTTTTT. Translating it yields CASNFCPRQGGEKLFF.